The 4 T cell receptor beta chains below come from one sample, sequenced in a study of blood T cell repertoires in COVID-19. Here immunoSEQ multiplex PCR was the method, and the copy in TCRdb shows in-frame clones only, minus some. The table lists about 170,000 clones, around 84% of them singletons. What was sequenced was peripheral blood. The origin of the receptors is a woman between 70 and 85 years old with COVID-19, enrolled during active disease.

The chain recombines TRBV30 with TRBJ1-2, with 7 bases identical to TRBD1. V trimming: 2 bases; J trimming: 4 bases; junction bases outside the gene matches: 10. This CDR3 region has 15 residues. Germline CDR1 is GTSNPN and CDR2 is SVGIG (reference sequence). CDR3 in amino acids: CAWSKGTAAPYGYTF. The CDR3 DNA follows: TGTGCCTGGAGTAAAGGGACAGCGGCACCCTATGGCTACACCTTC.

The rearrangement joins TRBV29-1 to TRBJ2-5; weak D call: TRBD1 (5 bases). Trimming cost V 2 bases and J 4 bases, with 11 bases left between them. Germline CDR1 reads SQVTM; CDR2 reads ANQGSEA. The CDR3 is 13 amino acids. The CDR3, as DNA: TGCAGCGTTGAACCGACAGCCGGAGAGACCCAGTACTTC. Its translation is CSVEPTAGETQYF.

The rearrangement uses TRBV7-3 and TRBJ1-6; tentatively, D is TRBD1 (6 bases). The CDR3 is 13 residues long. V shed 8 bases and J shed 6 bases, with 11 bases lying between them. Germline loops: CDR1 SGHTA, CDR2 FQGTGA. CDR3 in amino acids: CASGMGANSPLHF. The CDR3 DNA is TGTGCCAGCGGGATGGGGGCTAATTCACCCCTCCACTTT.

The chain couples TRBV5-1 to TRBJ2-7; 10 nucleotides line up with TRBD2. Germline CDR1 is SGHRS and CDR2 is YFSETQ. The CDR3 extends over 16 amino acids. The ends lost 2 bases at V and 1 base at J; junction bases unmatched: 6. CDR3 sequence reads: CASSFLAGERSYEQYF. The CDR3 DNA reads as TGCGCCAGCAGCTTTCTAGCGGGAGAACGGTCCTACGAGCAGTACTTC.